A selection of T cell receptor beta chains follows, all from one sample in a study of T cell responses to AZD1222 COVID-19 vaccine. Some clones are missing from TCRdb's copy, which holds only in-frame ones; the method was immunoSEQ multiplex PCR. The sample yields over 50,000 clones, 80% seen once. Sequences were derived from peripheral blood, sampled 28 days after the second AZD1222 dose. These receptors all come from an adult who received the AZD1222 COVID-19 vaccine. CDR3s include the opening cysteine and the closing phenylalanine or tryptophan. Each record gives: J gene, V gene, clone size, D gene, CDR3 protein, CDR3 DNA. D genes are given only for firm matches. Only part of the rows carry a size: once, few, many, or a class if the clone is expanded.

j_gene: TRBJ1-1; v_gene: TRBV7-9; abundance: .; d_gene: .; CDR3aa: CASSLGGLGEAFF; CDR3nt: TGTGCCAGCAGCTTAGGAGGGTTGGGTGAAGCTTTCTTT
j_gene: TRBJ2-1; v_gene: TRBV6-5; abundance: once; d_gene: .; CDR3aa: CASSPKRTNNEQFF; CDR3nt: TGTGCCAGCAGCCCAAAACGGACGAACAATGAGCAGTTCTTC
j_gene: TRBJ1-1; v_gene: TRBV28; abundance: few; d_gene: TRBD1; CDR3aa: CASLRPGQGARDTEAFF; CDR3nt: TGTGCCAGCCTTCGGCCGGGACAGGGGGCGCGAGACACTGAAGCTTTCTTT
j_gene: TRBJ2-6; v_gene: TRBV6-5; abundance: .; d_gene: .; CDR3aa: CASSYDSGANVLTF; CDR3nt: TGTGCCAGCAGTTACGACTCTGGGGCCAACGTCCTGACTTTC
j_gene: TRBJ1-1; v_gene: TRBV2; abundance: .; d_gene: TRBD1; CDR3aa: CASSPRQGRTEAFF; CDR3nt: TGTGCCAGCAGCCCCAGACAGGGTAGGACTGAAGCTTTCTTT
j_gene: TRBJ1-5; v_gene: TRBV5-4; abundance: .; d_gene: .; CDR3aa: CASSLMGQGENQPQHF; CDR3nt: TGTGCCAGCAGCTTGATGGGCCAGGGAGAGAATCAGCCCCAGCATTTT
j_gene: TRBJ1-2; v_gene: TRBV7-8; abundance: .; d_gene: .; CDR3aa: CASSLGTYGYTF; CDR3nt: TGTGCCAGCAGCCTGGGCACCTATGGCTACACCTTC
j_gene: TRBJ1-2; v_gene: TRBV7-2; abundance: .; d_gene: .; CDR3aa: CASSPPGGYTF; CDR3nt: TGTGCCAGCAGCCCCCCGGGGGGCTACACCTTC
j_gene: TRBJ2-1; v_gene: TRBV15; abundance: .; d_gene: TRBD2; CDR3aa: CATSRTWMAGGYSSYNEQFF; CDR3nt: TGTGCCACCAGCAGAACATGGATGGCGGGAGGCTATAGCTCCTACAATGAGCAGTTCTTC
j_gene: TRBJ2-2; v_gene: TRBV3-1/TRBV3-2; abundance: .; d_gene: .; CDR3aa: CASSQGAWELFF; CDR3nt: TGTGCCAGCAGCCAAGGGGCCTGGGAGCTGTTTTTT
j_gene: TRBJ2-7; v_gene: TRBV28; abundance: .; d_gene: .; CDR3aa: CASSLGQGFYEQYF; CDR3nt: TGTGCCAGTAGCCTCGGGCAGGGGTTTTACGAGCAGTACTTC
j_gene: TRBJ2-2; v_gene: TRBV11-2; abundance: .; d_gene: TRBD1; CDR3aa: CASSERQGGGSGELFF; CDR3nt: TGTGCCAGCAGCGAAAGACAGGGGGGTGGGTCCGGGGAGCTGTTTTTT
j_gene: TRBJ1-3; v_gene: TRBV7-9; abundance: .; d_gene: .; CDR3aa: CASSLDNSSGNTIYF; CDR3nt: TGTGCCAGCAGCTTAGACAACAGTTCAGGAAACACCATATATTTT
j_gene: TRBJ2-5; v_gene: TRBV5-1; abundance: .; d_gene: .; CDR3aa: CASSFFGSQETQYF; CDR3nt: TGCGCCAGCAGCTTCTTCGGGAGTCAAGAGACCCAGTACTTC
j_gene: TRBJ1-5; v_gene: TRBV30; abundance: .; d_gene: TRBD1; CDR3aa: CAWSGTGGQPQHF; CDR3nt: TGTGCCTGGAGTGGGACAGGGGGCCAGCCCCAGCATTTT
j_gene: TRBJ2-5; v_gene: TRBV18; abundance: few; d_gene: TRBD1; CDR3aa: CASSPSAGGSVETQYF; CDR3nt: TGTGCCAGCTCACCGAGCGCAGGGGGCTCCGTAGAGACCCAGTACTTC
j_gene: TRBJ1-1; v_gene: TRBV6-2/TRBV6-3; abundance: .; d_gene: TRBD1; CDR3aa: CASSHPLDRGNTEAFF; CDR3nt: TGTGCCAGCAGCCACCCTTTGGACAGGGGTAACACTGAAGCTTTCTTT
j_gene: TRBJ2-3; v_gene: TRBV9; abundance: .; d_gene: .; CDR3aa: CASSVGAGAEYF; CDR3nt: .
j_gene: TRBJ2-3; v_gene: TRBV7-9; abundance: .; d_gene: .; CDR3aa: CASSSSGEDTQYF; CDR3nt: TGTGCCAGCAGCTCTTCGGGGGAGGATACGCAGTATTTT
j_gene: TRBJ1-3; v_gene: TRBV5-1; abundance: .; d_gene: .; CDR3aa: CASSLDPSLSGNTIYF; CDR3nt: TGCGCCAGCAGCTTGGACCCTAGTCTCTCTGGAAACACCATATATTTT
j_gene: TRBJ1-2; v_gene: TRBV2; abundance: .; d_gene: .; CDR3aa: CARHGELHGYTF; CDR3nt: TGTGCCAGACACGGCGAGCTCCATGGCTACACCTTC
j_gene: TRBJ2-3; v_gene: TRBV6-6; abundance: .; d_gene: .; CDR3aa: CASSNPWGTDTQYF; CDR3nt: TGTGCCAGCAGTAACCCCTGGGGTACAGATACGCAGTATTTT
j_gene: TRBJ1-1; v_gene: TRBV27; abundance: .; d_gene: TRBD1; CDR3aa: CASKRQGVMNTEAFF; CDR3nt: TGTGCCAGCAAAAGGCAGGGGGTCATGAACACTGAAGCTTTCTTT
j_gene: TRBJ2-1; v_gene: TRBV6-1; abundance: .; d_gene: .; CDR3aa: CASSEGPGGYNEQFF; CDR3nt: TGTGCCAGCAGTGAAGGCCCTGGGGGGTACAATGAGCAGTTCTTC
j_gene: TRBJ2-2; v_gene: TRBV9; abundance: once; d_gene: TRBD2; CDR3aa: CASSVGPAGVTGELFF; CDR3nt: TGTGCCAGCAGCGTAGGCCCAGCGGGAGTTACCGGGGAGCTGTTTTTT
j_gene: TRBJ2-3; v_gene: TRBV10-2; abundance: few; d_gene: .; CDR3aa: CASSEVSTHTQYF; CDR3nt: TGCGCCAGCAGTGAGGTTAGTACTCATACGCAGTATTTT
j_gene: TRBJ2-2; v_gene: TRBV30; abundance: .; d_gene: TRBD1; CDR3aa: CAWSQGVVTGELFF; CDR3nt: TGTGCCTGGAGTCAGGGGGTGGTGACCGGGGAGCTGTTTTTT
j_gene: TRBJ2-5; v_gene: TRBV2; abundance: .; d_gene: TRBD1; CDR3aa: CASSERQGGETQYF; CDR3nt: TGTGCCAGCAGTGAACGACAGGGCGGGGAGACCCAGTACTTC
j_gene: TRBJ2-3; v_gene: TRBV5-4; abundance: .; d_gene: TRBD2; CDR3aa: CASSLVGTRAGQDTQYF; CDR3nt: TGTGCCAGCAGCTTGGTAGGGACTAGAGCGGGCCAAGATACGCAGTATTTT
j_gene: TRBJ2-2; v_gene: TRBV6-5; abundance: once; d_gene: .; CDR3aa: CASSRAGPNTGELFF; CDR3nt: TGTGCCAGCAGTCGGGCAGGGCCCAATACCGGGGAGCTGTTTTTT
j_gene: TRBJ2-2; v_gene: TRBV11-3; abundance: .; d_gene: .; CDR3aa: CASSLVGYTGELFF; CDR3nt: TGTGCCAGCAGCTTAGTAGGGTACACCGGGGAGCTGTTTTTT
j_gene: TRBJ1-2; v_gene: TRBV12-3/TRBV12-4; abundance: .; d_gene: TRBD1; CDR3aa: CASTSLGGGGYTF; CDR3nt: TGTGCCAGCACCTCCTTAGGGGGCGGGGGCTACACCTTC
j_gene: TRBJ2-2; v_gene: TRBV28; abundance: .; d_gene: TRBD1; CDR3aa: CASSLFRTGWSGELFF; CDR3nt: TGTGCCAGCAGTTTATTTAGGACAGGGTGGTCCGGGGAGCTGTTTTTT
j_gene: TRBJ2-7; v_gene: TRBV20-1; abundance: .; d_gene: .; CDR3aa: CSATGAEQYF; CDR3nt: TGCAGTGCTACAGGGGCCGAGCAGTACTTC
j_gene: TRBJ2-1; v_gene: TRBV3-1/TRBV3-2; abundance: few; d_gene: .; CDR3aa: CASSQRQLNEQFF; CDR3nt: TGTGCCAGCAGCCAACGACAGCTCAATGAGCAGTTCTTC
j_gene: TRBJ1-2; v_gene: TRBV11-2; abundance: few; d_gene: TRBD1; CDR3aa: CASSSGQGRGYTF; CDR3nt: TGTGCCAGCAGCTCTGGACAGGGACGTGGCTACACCTTC